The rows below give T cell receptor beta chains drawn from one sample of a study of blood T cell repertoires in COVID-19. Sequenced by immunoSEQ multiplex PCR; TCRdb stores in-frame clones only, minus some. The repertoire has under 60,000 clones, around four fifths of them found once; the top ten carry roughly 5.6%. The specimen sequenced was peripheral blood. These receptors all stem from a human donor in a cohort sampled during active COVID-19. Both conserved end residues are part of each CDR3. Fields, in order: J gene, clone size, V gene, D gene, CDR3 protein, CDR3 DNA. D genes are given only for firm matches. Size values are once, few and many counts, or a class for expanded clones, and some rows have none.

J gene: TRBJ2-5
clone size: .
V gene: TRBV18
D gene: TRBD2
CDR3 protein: CASSRAGGLETQYF
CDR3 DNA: TGTGCCAGCTCACGAGCGGGGGGGCTCGAGACCCAGTACTTC

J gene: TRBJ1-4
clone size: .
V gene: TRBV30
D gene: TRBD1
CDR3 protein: CAWSGEGAGNEKLFF
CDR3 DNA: TGTGCCTGGAGTGGAGAGGGGGCAGGGAATGAAAAACTGTTTTTT

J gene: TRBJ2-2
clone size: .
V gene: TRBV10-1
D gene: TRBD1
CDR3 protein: CASSETGGTGELFF
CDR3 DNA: TGCGCCAGCAGTGAGACAGGGGGCACCGGGGAGCTGTTTTTT

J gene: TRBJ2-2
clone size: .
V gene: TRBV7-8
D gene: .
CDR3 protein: CASRLAGELFF
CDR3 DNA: TGTGCCAGCCGACTTGCCGGGGAGCTGTTTTTT

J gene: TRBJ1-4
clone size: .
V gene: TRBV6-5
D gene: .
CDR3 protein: CATCFWQTGEKLFF
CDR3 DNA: TGTGCCACATGCTTTTGGCAGACGGGTGAAAAACTGTTTTTT

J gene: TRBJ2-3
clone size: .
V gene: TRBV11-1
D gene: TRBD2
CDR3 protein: CASSFSAGEFTDTQYF
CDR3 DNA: TGTGCCAGCAGCTTCTCGGCGGGGGAATTCACAGATACGCAGTATTTT

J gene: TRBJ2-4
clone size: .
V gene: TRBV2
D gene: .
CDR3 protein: CASRAVLAKNIQYF
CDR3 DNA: TGTGCCAGCAGAGCCGTGCTAGCCAAAAACATTCAGTACTTC

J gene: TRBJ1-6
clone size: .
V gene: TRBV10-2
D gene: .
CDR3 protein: CASSIGGAGNSPLHF
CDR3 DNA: TGCGCCAGCAGTATCGGAGGGGCGGGAAATTCACCCCTCCACTTT

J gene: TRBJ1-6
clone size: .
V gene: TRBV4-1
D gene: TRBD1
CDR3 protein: CASSTRTGLPHF
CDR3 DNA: TGCGCCAGCAGCACCCGGACAGGGCTCCCCCACTTT

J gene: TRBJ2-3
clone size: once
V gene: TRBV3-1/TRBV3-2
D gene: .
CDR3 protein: CASSGVSDTQYF
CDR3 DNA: TGTGCCAGCAGCGGAGTGTCAGATACGCAGTATTTT

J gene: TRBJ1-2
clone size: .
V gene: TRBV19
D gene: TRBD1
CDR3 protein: CASGDRVYGYTF
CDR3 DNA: TGTGCCAGTGGGGACAGGGTTTATGGCTACACCTTC

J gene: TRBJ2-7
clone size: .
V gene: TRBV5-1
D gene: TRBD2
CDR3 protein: CASSPGGTGTYEQYF
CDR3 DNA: TGCGCCAGCAGCCCGGGGGGTACAGGAACCTACGAGCAGTACTTC

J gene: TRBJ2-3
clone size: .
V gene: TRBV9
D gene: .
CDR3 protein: CASSVGGVTDTQYF
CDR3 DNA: TGTGCCAGCAGCGTGGGCGGGGTCACAGATACGCAGTATTTT

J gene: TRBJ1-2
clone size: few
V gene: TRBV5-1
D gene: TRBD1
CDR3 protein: CASSLEGAEGYGYTF
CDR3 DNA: TGCGCCAGCAGCTTGGAGGGGGCGGAGGGCTATGGCTACACCTTC

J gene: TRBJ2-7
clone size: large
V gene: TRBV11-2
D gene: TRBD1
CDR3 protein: CASSFGQGYEQYF
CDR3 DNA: TGTGCCAGCAGCTTTGGACAGGGCTACGAGCAGTACTTC

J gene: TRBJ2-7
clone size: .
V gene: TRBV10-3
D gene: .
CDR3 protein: CASTGEVSYEQYF
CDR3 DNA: TGTGCCTCGACGGGGGAAGTTTCCTACGAGCAGTACTTC

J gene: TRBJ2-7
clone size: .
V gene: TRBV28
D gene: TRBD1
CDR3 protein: CASTPHDRAREQYF
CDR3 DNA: TGTGCCAGCACCCCCCATGACAGGGCCCGGGAGCAGTACTTC

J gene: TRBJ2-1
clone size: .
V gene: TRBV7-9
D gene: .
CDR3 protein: CASVPAGRLNEQFF
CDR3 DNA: TGTGCCAGCGTACCCGCGGGAAGGCTCAATGAGCAGTTCTTC

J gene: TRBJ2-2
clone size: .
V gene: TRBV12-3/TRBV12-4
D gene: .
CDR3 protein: CASSNREVGELFF
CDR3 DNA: TGTGCCAGCAGTAACAGGGAAGTCGGGGAGCTGTTTTTT

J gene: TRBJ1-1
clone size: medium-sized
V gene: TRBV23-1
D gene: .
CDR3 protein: CASSLKMGRQQGPDGNTEAFF
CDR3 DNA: TGCGCCAGCAGTCTTAAAATGGGGCGTCAACAGGGACCCGACGGTAATACCGAAGCTTTCTTT

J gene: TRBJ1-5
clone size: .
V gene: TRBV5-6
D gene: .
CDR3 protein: CASSLKTGMRNQPQHF
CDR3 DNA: TGTGCCAGCAGCTTGAAAACAGGGATGCGCAATCAGCCCCAGCATTTT

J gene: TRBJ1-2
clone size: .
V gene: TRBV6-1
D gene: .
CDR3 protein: CASSEWGMGYTF
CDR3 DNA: TGTGCCAGCAGTGAATGGGGCATGGGCTACACCTTC

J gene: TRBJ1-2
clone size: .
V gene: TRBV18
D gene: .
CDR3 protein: CASSLKAGSGDGYTF
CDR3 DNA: TGTGCCAGCTCACTCAAGGCAGGGTCGGGAGATGGCTACACCTTC

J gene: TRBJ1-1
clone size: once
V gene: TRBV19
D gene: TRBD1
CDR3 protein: CASSTGQGDAEAFF
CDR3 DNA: TGTGCCAGTAGTACGGGACAGGGAGACGCTGAAGCTTTCTTT

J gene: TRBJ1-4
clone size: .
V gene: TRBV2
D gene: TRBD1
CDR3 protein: CASRRPGTGNEKLFF
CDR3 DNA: TGTGCCAGCAGGCGCCCCGGGACAGGGAATGAAAAACTGTTTTTT

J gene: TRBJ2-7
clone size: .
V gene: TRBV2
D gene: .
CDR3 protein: CASSGNGTLDYEQYF
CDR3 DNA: TGTGCCAGCAGTGGTAACGGGACACTAGACTACGAGCAGTACTTC

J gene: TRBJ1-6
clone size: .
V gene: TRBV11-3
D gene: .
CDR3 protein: CASSFKGLNSPLHF
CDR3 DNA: TGTGCCAGCAGCTTCAAGGGACTTAATTCACCCCTCCACTTT

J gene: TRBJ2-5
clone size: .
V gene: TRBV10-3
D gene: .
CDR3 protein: CAASSFGETQYF
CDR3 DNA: TGTGCCGCCTCTAGCTTTGGAGAGACCCAGTACTTC

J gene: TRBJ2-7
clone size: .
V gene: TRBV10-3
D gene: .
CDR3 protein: CAISEPTSRSYEQYF
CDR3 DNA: TGTGCCATCAGTGAGCCCACTAGCAGGTCCTACGAGCAGTACTTC

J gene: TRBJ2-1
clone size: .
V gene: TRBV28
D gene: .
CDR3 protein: CASSLRGLILNEQFF
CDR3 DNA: TGTGCCAGCAGTTTACGCGGACTCATCCTCAATGAGCAGTTCTTC

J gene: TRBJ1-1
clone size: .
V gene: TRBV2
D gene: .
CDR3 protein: CASTPRGSTEAFF
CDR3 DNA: TGTGCCAGCACCCCGCGGGGTAGCACTGAAGCTTTCTTT

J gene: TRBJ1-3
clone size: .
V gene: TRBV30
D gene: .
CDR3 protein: CAWSVEVPGNTIYF
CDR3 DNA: TGTGCCTGGAGTGTTGAGGTTCCGGGAAACACCATATATTTT

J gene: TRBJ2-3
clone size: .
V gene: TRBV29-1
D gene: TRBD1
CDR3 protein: CSVRDRGSTDTQYF
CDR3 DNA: TGCAGCGTCCGGGACAGGGGTTCCACAGATACGCAGTATTTT